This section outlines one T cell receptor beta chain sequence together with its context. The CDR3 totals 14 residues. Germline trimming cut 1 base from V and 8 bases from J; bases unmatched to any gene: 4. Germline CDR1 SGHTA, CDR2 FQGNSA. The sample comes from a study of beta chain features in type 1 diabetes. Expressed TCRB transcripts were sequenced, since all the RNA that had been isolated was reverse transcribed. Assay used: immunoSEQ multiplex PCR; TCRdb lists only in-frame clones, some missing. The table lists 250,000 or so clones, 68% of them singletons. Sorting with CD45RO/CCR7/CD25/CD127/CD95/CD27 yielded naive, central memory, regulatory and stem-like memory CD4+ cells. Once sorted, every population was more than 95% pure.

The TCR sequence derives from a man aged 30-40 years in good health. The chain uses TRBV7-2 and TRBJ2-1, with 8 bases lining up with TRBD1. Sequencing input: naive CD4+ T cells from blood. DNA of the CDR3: TGTGCCAGCAGCTTAGGGACAGGGTACTATGAGCAGTTCTTC. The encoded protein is CASSLGTGYYEQFF.